Listed below are T cell receptor beta chains from one sample, sequenced in a study of T cell repertoires in cytomegalovirus infection. TCRdb re-analysed the reads in MiXCR, keeping a single row per CDR3 protein. The table has around 900,000 distinct CDR3 sequences, approximately 31% seen once; the top ten hold more than 13%. These receptors' antigens are unknown. This specimen was cultured CD8+ T cells from PBMCs, taken from culture after CMV antigen stimulation. The origin of the receptors is a human donor in good health (CMV status not recorded). Some clones in this sample may be carry-over from other donors' samples. Both conserved end residues are part of each CDR3. A D gene is named only where the DNA matches it firmly. Size is omitted from some rows. Given values are once, few, many or a class for expanded clones.

>TRBJ2-1|TRBD2|NA|TRBV4-3|18
TGCGCCAGCAGCCAAGAGCGGGGGGTCCGCCTAGCCTACAATGAGCAGTTCTTC
CASSQERGVRLAYNEQFF
>TRBJ2-7|NA|many|TRBV7-9|17
TGTGCCAGCAGTTCTTTCCACGGGGCTACGAGCTCCTACGAGCAGTACTTC
CASSSFHGATSSYEQYF
>TRBJ1-1|NA|NA|TRBV5-1|13
TGCGCCAGCAGCGCCGCAGGGTACACTGAAGCTTTCTTT
CASSAAGYTEAFF
>TRBJ2-1|NA|NA|TRBV6-1|17
TGTGCCAGCAGTGATGTGGGGGAGCGGAGGAACTACAATGAGCAGTTCTTC
CASSDVGERRNYNEQFF
>TRBJ1-2|TRBD1|NA|TRBV7-9|15
TGTGCCAGCAGCTCGGGGACAGGAGCTAACTATGGCTACACCTTC
CASSSGTGANYGYTF
>TRBJ1-4|NA|NA|TRBV19|15
TGTGCCAGTAGTACCAGTTCCTCAACTAATGAAAAACTGTTTTTT
CASSTSSSTNEKLFF
>TRBJ1-5|NA|few|TRBV5-1|15
TGCGCCAGCAGCTTGACCCCGGACGGGAATCAGCCCCAGCATTTT
CASSLTPDGNQPQHF
>TRBJ2-1|TRBD1|few|TRBV7-9|19
TGTGCCAGCAGCTTAGAAAGTCTCGGCTGGACAGGGGGTTACAATGAGCAGTTCTTC
CASSLESLGWTGGYNEQFF
>TRBJ2-1|TRBD2|NA|TRBV6-2/TRBV6-3|16
TGTGCCAGCAGCTCCGGACTAGAAAGAACCTACAATGAGCAGTTCTTC
CASSSGLERTYNEQFF
>TRBJ2-1|TRBD2|NA|TRBV6-1|19
TGTGTCAGCAGTGGGCCGGGACTAGCGGGGGCGAGCTCCTACAATGAGCAGTTCTTC
CVSSGPGLAGASSYNEQFF
>TRBJ2-2|TRBD2|NA|TRBV27|13
TGTGCCAGCAGTCCCGGGTATCCGGGAGGGCTGTTTTTT
CASSPGYPGGLFF
>TRBJ2-3|TRBD2|few|TRBV7-6|16
TGTGCCAGCAGCTCCCTGACTAGCGGGGGAGAAGATACGCAGTATTTT
CASSSLTSGGEDTQYF
>TRBJ2-5|NA|NA|TRBV7-3|13
TGTGCCAGCAGCTTAGAGACCCAAGAGACCCAGTACTTC
CASSLETQETQYF
>TRBJ2-7|NA|NA|TRBV7-8|14
TGTGCCAGCAGCTTTTTTTCCGCGGACTACGAGCAGTACTTC
CASSFFSADYEQYF
>TRBJ1-2|NA|few|TRBV19|12
TGTGCCATCCGGGGGGCAGCCTATGGCTACACCTTC
CAIRGAAYGYTF
>TRBJ2-7|TRBD1|few|TRBV11-3|13
TGTGCCAGCAGCCGCCGGGACAGCTACGAGCAGTACTTC
CASSRRDSYEQYF
>TRBJ2-1|NA|NA|TRBV7-9|16
TGTGCCAGCATGGAGGCCTTACGCCCCGGGGGCGATGAGCAGTTCTTC
CASMEALRPGGDEQFF
>TRBJ1-2|NA|many|TRBV7-2|14
TGTGCCAGCAGCCCTCCTCGGTATCACTATGGCTACACCTTC
CASSPPRYHYGYTF
>TRBJ2-3|TRBD2|few|TRBV10-3|19
TGTGCCACGAAGGAGAGACTAGCGGGGCATGACCTACTCACAGATACGCAGTATTTT
CATKERLAGHDLLTDTQYF
>TRBJ1-2|TRBD1|NA|TRBV6-4|17
TGTGCCAGCAGTGACACCGTAGGGGGCCCGGTCGGAGAAGGCTACACCTTC
CASSDTVGGPVGEGYTF
>TRBJ2-1|NA|NA|TRBV7-9|13
TGTGCCAGCAGTGGAGCAATCGTCACGCTGCAGTTCTTC
CASSGAIVTLQFF
>TRBJ1-5|NA|once|TRBV19|15
TGTGCCAGTAGTATTTACCGACAAAGGGATCAGCCCCAGCATTTT
CASSIYRQRDQPQHF
>TRBJ2-1|NA|few|TRBV15|14
TGTGCCACCAGCAGAGATCTTGGAAGCAATGAGCAGTTCTTC
CATSRDLGSNEQFF
>TRBJ1-1|NA|few|TRBV12-5|11
TGTGCTAGTGGTCCGGACGGTGAAGCTTTCTTT
CASGPDGEAFF
>TRBJ2-1|TRBD2|few|TRBV5-6|15
TGTGCCAGCAGCTTGATCAAGCGGGGATACAATGAGCAGTTCTTC
CASSLIKRGYNEQFF
>TRBJ2-1|TRBD2|NA|TRBV11-3|17
TGTGCCAGCAGCTCCCAAATAGCGGGGGATGAATACAATGAGCAGTTCTTC
CASSSQIAGDEYNEQFF
>TRBJ2-3|NA|NA|TRBV7-6|13
TGTGCCAGCAGCCCCGCTATAGGGGATACGCAGTATTTT
CASSPAIGDTQYF
>TRBJ1-1|NA|few|TRBV5-1|15
TGCGCCAGCAGCTTGGTGGGCCCAACGAACACTGAAGCTTTCTTT
CASSLVGPTNTEAFF
>TRBJ1-5|TRBD1|NA|TRBV15|15
TGTGCCACCAGCGGGTTGGACAGGGGCAATCAGCCCCAGCATTTT
CATSGLDRGNQPQHF
>TRBJ2-7|NA|many|TRBV7-8|15
TGTGCCAGCAGCGCCCGGGGCCTCCTAGCCTACGAGCAGTACTTC
CASSARGLLAYEQYF
>TRBJ2-3|NA|NA|TRBV9|13
TGTGCCAGCAGCACCTTTTTAACGGATACGCAGTATTTT
CASSTFLTDTQYF
>TRBJ1-1|TRBD1|many|TRBV12-3/TRBV12-4|20
TGTGCCAGCAGTTTCGATACAGGGGCCCTAACCGGCGGGATGAACACTGAAGCTTTCTTT
CASSFDTGALTGGMNTEAFF
>TRBJ2-3|NA|NA|TRBV27|16
TGTGCCAGCAGTCCCGAGGGACCTCTCGCGGGAGATACGCAGTATTTT
CASSPEGPLAGDTQYF
>TRBJ1-5|NA|few|TRBV7-6|17
TGTGCCAGCAGCTTAACACAGGGTTTGGCATCTAATCAGCCCCAGCATTTT
CASSLTQGLASNQPQHF
>TRBJ1-2|NA|few|TRBV7-6|15
TGTGCCAGCAGCTTAGGAGAGGACTCTGCGTATGGCTACACCTTC
CASSLGEDSAYGYTF
>TRBJ2-2|NA|once|TRBV19|13
TGTGCCAGTAGTATAGATCTGGCCGGGGAGCTGTTTTTT
CASSIDLAGELFF
>TRBJ1-1|NA|NA|TRBV19|14
TGTGCCAGTAGTCTCCTTCGACAGGACCCCGAAGCTTTCTTT
CASSLLRQDPEAFF
>TRBJ1-2|NA|many|TRBV2|14
TGTGCCAGCAGGGCCGTCGGGACGGAGTATGGCTACACCTTC
CASRAVGTEYGYTF
>TRBJ2-3|NA|NA|TRBV4-1|14
TGCGCCAGCAGCCAAGATCAACTGGGAGGAGATCGGTATTTT
CASSQDQLGGDRYF
>TRBJ2-1|NA|NA|TRBV7-6|13
TGTGCCAGCAGCCCCCCTAACGTGAATGAGCAGTTCTTC
CASSPPNVNEQFF
>TRBJ2-1|TRBD1|many|TRBV12-3/TRBV12-4|16
TGTGCCAGCAGTTCCATACAGGGGCTCCCCAACAGGGAGCAGTTCTTC
CASSSIQGLPNREQFF
>TRBJ2-4|NA|NA|TRBV27|13
TGTGCCAGCAGTTTTGGGGCCAAAAACATTCAGTACTTC
CASSFGAKNIQYF
>TRBJ2-2|TRBD2|NA|TRBV25-1|19
TGTGCCAGCAGTGGACTAGCGGGGGAACCTGAGGCGAACACCGGGGAGCTGTTTTTT
CASSGLAGEPEANTGELFF
>TRBJ1-3|NA|few|TRBV5-4|15
TGTGCCAGCAGCTTTGGCCCCTCCTCTGGAAACACCATATATTTT
CASSFGPSSGNTIYF
>TRBJ2-5|TRBD1|NA|TRBV5-1|15
TGCGCCAGCAGCTTCACGGACAGGGTTGTCGAGACCCAGTACTTC
CASSFTDRVVETQYF
>TRBJ1-1|TRBD1|NA|TRBV12-3/TRBV12-4|14
TGTGCCAGCAGTGCCCCGGACAGGGGCACTGAAGCTTTCTTT
CASSAPDRGTEAFF
>TRBJ1-2|NA|few|TRBV2|17
TGTGCCAGCAGTGAAGTTGGGACCGCAAAAGGCACCTATGGCTACACCTTC
CASSEVGTAKGTYGYTF
>TRBJ1-1|NA|NA|TRBV2|12
TGTGCCAGCATTAGCAAGAACACTGAAGCTTTCTTT
CASISKNTEAFF
>TRBJ2-3|NA|NA|TRBV6-6|15
TGTGCCAGAAGTGTACTAGGGGGGGCGAAAGATACGCAGTATTTT
CARSVLGGAKDTQYF
>TRBJ1-2|TRBD1|many|TRBV7-6|16
TGTGCCAGCAGCTTCGTCGGGGACAGGGAGGGTCATGGCTACACCTTC
CASSFVGDREGHGYTF
>TRBJ2-1|TRBD1|NA|TRBV2|14
TGTGCCAGCAGTTGGACAGGCCGCTACAATGAGCAGTTCTTC
CASSWTGRYNEQFF
>TRBJ1-5|NA|few|TRBV12-3/TRBV12-4|15
TGTGCCAGCAGTTTTGGGGCTACTAGCAATCAGCCCCAGCATTTT
CASSFGATSNQPQHF